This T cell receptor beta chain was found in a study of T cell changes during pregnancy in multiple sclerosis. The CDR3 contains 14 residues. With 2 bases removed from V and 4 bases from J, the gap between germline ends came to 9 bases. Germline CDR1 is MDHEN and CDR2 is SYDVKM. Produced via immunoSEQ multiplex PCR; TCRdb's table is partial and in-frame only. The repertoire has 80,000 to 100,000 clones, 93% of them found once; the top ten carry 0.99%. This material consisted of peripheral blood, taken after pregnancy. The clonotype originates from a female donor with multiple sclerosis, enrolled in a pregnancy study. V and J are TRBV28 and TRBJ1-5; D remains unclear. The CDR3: CASSLITGNQPQHF. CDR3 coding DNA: TGTGCCAGCAGTTTAATCACGGGGAATCAGCCCCAGCATTTT.